The entry below gives a single T cell receptor (beta chain) sequence along with its context. With V trimmed by 4 bases and J by 5 bases, 3 bases remained unmatched. The CDR3 loop spans 16 amino acids. The germline gives CDR1 SGHAT, CDR2 FQNNGV. The source of the sample is a study of shared clonotypes between healthy human individuals. TCRdb keeps only in-frame clones here, not all; method: immunoSEQ multiplex PCR. The profile shows approximately 620,000 clones, about 97% of them singletons. This TCR derives from a woman aged 25 to 39 in good health. Sample: naive CD4+ T cells sorted from blood. Subset: CD45RA+ positively selected. The chain is built from TRBV11-2 and TRBJ2-2, with TRBD2 matching 14 bases. CDR3 region: CASSSGLAGGTGELFF. Here the CDR3 DNA reads TGTGCCAGCAGCTCTGGACTAGCGGGAGGTACCGGGGAGCTGTTTTTT. The whole variable domain, remainder taken from reference TRBV11-2 and TRBJ2-2, is EAGVAQSPRYKIIEKRQSVAFWCNPISGHATLYWYQQILGQGPKLLIQFQNNGVVDDSQLPKDRFSAERLKGVDSTLKIQPAKLEDSAVYLCASSSGLAGGTGELFFGEGSRLTVL.